Listed below are T cell receptor beta chains from one sample, sequenced in a study of blood T cell repertoires in COVID-19. Repertoires were generated with immunoSEQ multiplex PCR, while TCRdb's copy carries only in-frame clones and drops some. The table shows about 200,000 clones, with 75% to 90% occurring only once. The sequenced material came from PBMCs or T cells enriched from blood (not recorded which). The receptor set was obtained from a young man who had recovered from COVID-19. The CDR3 runs from the conserved cysteine through the conserved F or W. Each record gives: J gene, D gene, clone size, V gene, CDR3 protein, CDR3 DNA. The D gene is left open where the match is weak. Rows may omit the clone size; those that give it use once, few, many or a size class.

J: TRBJ1-1
D: TRBD1
size: -
V: TRBV7-6
CDR3: CASSKWTGGPNTEAFF
DNA: TGTGCCAGCAGCAAGTGGACAGGGGGACCGAACACTGAAGCTTTCTTT

J: TRBJ2-1
D: TRBD1
size: once
V: TRBV19
CDR3: CASSADRGPYNEQFF
DNA: TGTGCCAGTAGTGCGGACAGGGGGCCCTACAATGAGCAGTTCTTC

J: TRBJ1-2
D: -
size: -
V: TRBV27
CDR3: CASSPGFGYGYTF
DNA: TGTGCCAGCAGTCCAGGGTTTGGCTATGGCTACACCTTC

J: TRBJ1-3
D: TRBD1
size: -
V: TRBV19
CDR3: CASSITGAGNTIYF
DNA: TGTGCCAGTAGTATTACAGGGGCTGGAAACACCATATATTTT

J: TRBJ2-3
D: -
size: -
V: TRBV5-1
CDR3: CASSLGAGGKDTQYF
DNA: TGCGCCAGCAGCTTGGGGGCAGGGGGGAAAGATACGCAGTATTTT

J: TRBJ2-5
D: -
size: -
V: TRBV12-3/TRBV12-4
CDR3: CASTLSGEETQYF
DNA: TGTGCCAGCACCCTCTCGGGGGAAGAGACCCAGTACTTC

J: TRBJ2-3
D: TRBD2
size: -
V: TRBV24-1
CDR3: CATSDSGHRRLAGGTDTQYF
DNA: TGTGCCACCAGTGATTCAGGACACAGACGACTAGCGGGGGGCACAGATACGCAGTATTTT

J: TRBJ2-2
D: TRBD2
size: -
V: TRBV2
CDR3: CASRGTSGGTGELFF
DNA: TGTGCCAGCAGGGGGACTAGCGGGGGTACCGGGGAGCTGTTTTTT

J: TRBJ2-4
D: -
size: once
V: TRBV15
CDR3: CATSRLQGDIQYF
DNA: TGTGCCACCAGCAGATTACAGGGTGACATTCAGTACTTC

J: TRBJ1-6
D: TRBD1
size: -
V: TRBV6-5
CDR3: CASSYSTGQGVSPLHF
DNA: TGTGCCAGCAGTTACTCCACCGGACAGGGGGTTTCCCCCCTCCACTTT

J: TRBJ1-2
D: TRBD1
size: -
V: TRBV11-2
CDR3: CASSGGTGGPYGYTF
DNA: TGTGCCAGCAGCGGAGGGACAGGGGGTCCCTATGGCTACACCTTC

J: TRBJ2-1
D: TRBD2
size: -
V: TRBV19
CDR3: CASSSTSTSGTYNEQFF
DNA: TGTGCCAGTAGTTCAACCTCGACTAGCGGGACCTACAATGAGCAGTTCTTC

J: TRBJ2-5
D: -
size: -
V: TRBV4-1
CDR3: CASSLRSILEGTQYF
DNA: TGCGCCAGCAGCCTAAGGAGCATCCTGGAGGGGACCCAGTACTTC

J: TRBJ2-7
D: -
size: few
V: TRBV10-3
CDR3: CAISLLARRASSYEQYF
DNA: TGTGCCATCAGCCTCCTAGCTAGGCGGGCAAGCTCCTACGAGCAGTACTTC

J: TRBJ2-3
D: -
size: -
V: TRBV7-8
CDR3: CASSPGLLNSTDTQYF
DNA: TGTGCCAGCAGCCCGGGACTTCTAAATAGCACAGATACGCAGTATTTT

J: TRBJ2-2
D: -
size: -
V: TRBV6-6
CDR3: CASSRRPNSNTGELFF
DNA: TGTGCCAGCAGTCGACGTCCAAACTCGAACACCGGGGAGCTGTTTTTT

J: TRBJ2-6
D: TRBD1
size: -
V: TRBV19
CDR3: CASSIGTGDSGANVLTF
DNA: TGTGCCAGTAGTATAGGGACAGGGGATTCTGGGGCCAACGTCCTGACTTTC

J: TRBJ2-7
D: TRBD1
size: -
V: TRBV12-3/TRBV12-4
CDR3: CATWVGQFYEQYF
DNA: TGTGCCACCTGGGTGGGACAGTTCTACGAGCAGTACTTC

J: TRBJ1-5
D: -
size: few
V: TRBV6-2/TRBV6-3
CDR3: CASSPQNRRVSNQPQHF
DNA: TGTGCCAGCAGCCCTCAGAACCGACGGGTAAGCAATCAGCCCCAGCATTTT

J: TRBJ1-2
D: TRBD1
size: -
V: TRBV10-3
CDR3: CAISERTGTNYGYTF
DNA: TGTGCCATCAGTGAGAGGACAGGGACCAACTATGGCTACACCTTC

J: TRBJ1-3
D: TRBD1
size: -
V: TRBV4-2
CDR3: CASSQDRGTDSGNTIYF
DNA: TGTGCCAGCAGCCAAGATCGGGGGACAGACTCTGGAAACACCATATATTTT

J: TRBJ2-1
D: -
size: -
V: TRBV18
CDR3: CASSPERPGERDEQFF
DNA: TGTGCCAGCTCACCAGAACGGCCGGGGGAGAGGGATGAGCAGTTCTTC

J: TRBJ1-2
D: -
size: -
V: TRBV27
CDR3: CASSTGNYGYTF
DNA: TGTGCCAGCAGTACAGGGAACTATGGCTACACCTTC

J: TRBJ1-5
D: -
size: once
V: TRBV5-4
CDR3: CASSPSQGEPQHF
DNA: TGTGCCAGCAGCCCATCACAGGGTGAGCCCCAGCATTTT

J: TRBJ1-2
D: -
size: -
V: TRBV6-5
CDR3: CASRFRESYTF
DNA: TGTGCCAGCAGATTCAGGGAAAGCTACACCTTC

J: TRBJ2-7
D: -
size: -
V: TRBV5-1
CDR3: CASSLDTYEQYF
DNA: TGCGCCAGCAGCTTGGACACCTACGAGCAGTACTTC

J: TRBJ2-2
D: -
size: -
V: TRBV12-5
CDR3: CASAPDPGSNTGELFF
DNA: TGTGCTAGTGCTCCAGATCCGGGATCGAACACCGGGGAGCTGTTTTTT

J: TRBJ1-4
D: -
size: -
V: TRBV4-2
CDR3: CASSPQGPTNEKLFF
DNA: TGTGCCAGCAGCCCGCAGGGGCCTACTAATGAAAAACTGTTTTTT

J: TRBJ2-1
D: -
size: -
V: TRBV7-6
CDR3: CASSLNPPRASSSYNEQFF
DNA: TGTGCCAGCAGCTTAAATCCCCCCCGCGCTTCGAGCTCCTACAATGAGCAGTTCTTC

J: TRBJ1-2
D: -
size: -
V: TRBV28
CDR3: CASSLGGKTNYGYTF
DNA: TGTGCCAGCAGTTTGGGCGGGAAAACTAACTATGGCTACACCTTC

J: TRBJ1-1
D: -
size: few
V: TRBV7-2
CDR3: CASSSEGVWGTEAFF
DNA: TGTGCCAGCAGCTCCGAGGGGGTGTGGGGCACTGAAGCTTTCTTT

J: TRBJ2-2
D: TRBD1
size: -
V: TRBV10-3
CDR3: CAATGGNTGELFF
DNA: TGTGCCGCCACAGGGGGCAACACCGGGGAGCTGTTTTTT

J: TRBJ1-3
D: TRBD1
size: -
V: TRBV4-2
CDR3: CASSQNRDRGLNTIYF
DNA: TGTGCCAGCAGCCAAAACCGGGACAGGGGATTAAACACCATATATTTT

J: TRBJ1-1
D: -
size: -
V: TRBV19
CDR3: CASSIVGENTEAFF
DNA: TGTGCCAGTAGTATAGTCGGGGAGAACACTGAAGCTTTCTTT

J: TRBJ1-1
D: TRBD1
size: -
V: TRBV7-9
CDR3: CASSLPDRDTEAFF
DNA: TGTGCCAGCAGCTTACCGGACAGGGACACTGAAGCTTTCTTT

J: TRBJ1-2
D: -
size: -
V: TRBV5-6
CDR3: CASSNQGTYGYTF
DNA: TGTGCCAGCAGCAACCAGGGCACCTATGGCTACACCTTC

J: TRBJ2-1
D: TRBD2
size: -
V: TRBV7-9
CDR3: CASSPLGGEDYNEQFF
DNA: TGTGCCAGCAGCCCTCTGGGGGGGGAGGACTACAATGAGCAGTTCTTC

J: TRBJ2-2
D: TRBD2
size: -
V: TRBV7-9
CDR3: CASSASSGRVGELFF
DNA: TGTGCCAGCAGCGCTTCTAGCGGGAGGGTCGGGGAGCTGTTTTTT

J: TRBJ2-3
D: -
size: -
V: TRBV10-2
CDR3: CASHSDTQYF
DNA: TGCGCCAGCCACAGCGATACGCAGTATTTT

J: TRBJ1-2
D: -
size: -
V: TRBV9
CDR3: CASYGTNYGYTF
DNA: TGTGCCAGCTACGGGACTAACTATGGCTACACCTTC

J: TRBJ2-7
D: TRBD2
size: once
V: TRBV7-8
CDR3: CASSPRLAGGYEQYF
DNA: TGTGCCAGCAGCCCCCGACTAGCGGGAGGTTACGAGCAGTACTTC